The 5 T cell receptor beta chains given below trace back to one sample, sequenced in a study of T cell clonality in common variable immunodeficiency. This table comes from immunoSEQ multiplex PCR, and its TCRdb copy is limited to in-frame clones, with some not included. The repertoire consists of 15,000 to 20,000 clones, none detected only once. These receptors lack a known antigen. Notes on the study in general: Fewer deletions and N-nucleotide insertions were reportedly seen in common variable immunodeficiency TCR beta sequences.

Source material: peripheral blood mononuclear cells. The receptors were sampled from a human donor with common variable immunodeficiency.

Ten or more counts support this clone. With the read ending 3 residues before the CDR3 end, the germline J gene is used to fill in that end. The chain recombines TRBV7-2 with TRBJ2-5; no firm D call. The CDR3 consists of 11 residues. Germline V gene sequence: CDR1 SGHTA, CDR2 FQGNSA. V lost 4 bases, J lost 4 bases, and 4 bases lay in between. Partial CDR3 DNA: TGTGCCAGCAGCTCGGGAGAGACC. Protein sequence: CASSSGET. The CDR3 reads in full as CASSSGETQYF.

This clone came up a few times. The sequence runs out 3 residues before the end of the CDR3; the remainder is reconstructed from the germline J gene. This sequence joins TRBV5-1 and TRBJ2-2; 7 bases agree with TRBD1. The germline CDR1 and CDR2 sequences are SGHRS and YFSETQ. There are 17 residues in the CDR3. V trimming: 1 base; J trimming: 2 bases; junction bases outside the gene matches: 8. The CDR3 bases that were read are TGCGCCAGCAGCTTGAGGGACAGTGGCCCTAACACCGGGGAG. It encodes CASSLRDSGPNTGE. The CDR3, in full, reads CASSLRDSGPNTGELFF. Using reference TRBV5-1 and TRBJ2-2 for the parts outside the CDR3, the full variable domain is KAGVTQTPRYLIKTRGQQVTLSCSPISGHRSVSWYQQTPGQGLQFLFEYFSETQRNKGNFPGRFSGRQFSNSRSEMNVSTLELGDSALYLCASSLRDSGPNTGELFFGEGSRLTVL.

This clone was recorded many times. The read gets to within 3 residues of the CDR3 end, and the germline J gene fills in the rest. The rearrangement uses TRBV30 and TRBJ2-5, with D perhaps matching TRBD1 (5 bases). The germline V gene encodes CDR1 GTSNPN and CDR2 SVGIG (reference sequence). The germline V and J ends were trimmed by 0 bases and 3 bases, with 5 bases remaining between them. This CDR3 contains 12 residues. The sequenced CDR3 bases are TGTGCCTGGAGTGTAGGGGAAGAGACC. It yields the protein CAWSVGEET. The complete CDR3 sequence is CAWSVGEETQYF.

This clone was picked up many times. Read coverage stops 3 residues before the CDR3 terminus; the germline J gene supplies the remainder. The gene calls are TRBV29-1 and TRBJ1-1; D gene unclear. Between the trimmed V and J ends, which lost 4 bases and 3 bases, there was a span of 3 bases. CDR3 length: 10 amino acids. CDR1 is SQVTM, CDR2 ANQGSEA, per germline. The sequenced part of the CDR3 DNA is TGCAGCGTTGCCGACACTGAA. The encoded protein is CSVADTE. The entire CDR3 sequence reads CSVADTEAFF.

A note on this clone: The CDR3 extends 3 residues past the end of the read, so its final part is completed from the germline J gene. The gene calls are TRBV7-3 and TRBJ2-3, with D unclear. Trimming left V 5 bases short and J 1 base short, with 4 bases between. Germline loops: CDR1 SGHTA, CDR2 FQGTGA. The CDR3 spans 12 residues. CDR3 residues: CASSTGTDTQYF. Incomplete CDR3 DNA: TGTGCCAGCAGCACAGGCACAGATACG.